Presented here are 13 T cell receptor beta chains from one specimen sequenced in a study of CD8 T cells in Susac syndrome. RNA totalling about 0.45 to 1 ug underwent reverse transcription with random hexamers. TCRdb redid the calling of the immunoSEQ multiplex PCR reads with MiXCR, one entry per CDR3 protein. This sample carries more than 200,000 distinct CDR3 sequences, 94% of them seen once, and the ten largest clones take 0.15% to 0.2%. Sequencing input: CD4+ T cells from PBMCs. Receptors were obtained from a human donor with Susac syndrome.

The chain combines TRBV28 with TRBJ2-5; TRBD1 is a possible D gene (6 bases). The CDR3 extends over 14 amino acids. Trimming took off 4 bases at V and 5 bases at J, with 14 bases between the two ends. CDR1 is MDHEN and CDR2 is SYDVKM in the germline V gene. CDR3 sequence: CASSSRTAPETQYF. Here the CDR3 DNA reads TGTGCCAGCAGTTCTCGGACAGCTCCGGAGACCCAGTACTTC.

This clonotype was observed a single time. V and J are TRBV4-3 and TRBJ1-1, with 7 bases identical to TRBD1. CDR1 is LGHNA and CDR2 is YSLEER in the germline V gene. After removal of 1 base from V and 6 bases from J, the junction contained 11 bases not matched to a gene. This CDR3 contains 16 residues. CDR3: CASSQGLDREAAEAFF. The DNA of the CDR3 is TGCGCCAGCAGCCAAGGGCTCGACAGGGAGGCGGCTGAAGCTTTCTTT.

This chain joins TRBV2 and TRBJ2-5, with TRBD2 matching over 7 bases. Germline CDR1 reads SNHLY; CDR2 reads FYNNEI. CDR3 length: 12 amino acids. The ends lost 9 bases at V and 4 bases at J; junction bases unmatched: 5. The DNA for the CDR3 is TGTGCCAGTGGGGGGGGAAGAGAGACCCAGTACTTC. Protein product: CASGGGRETQYF.

This clonotype was seen only once. The rearrangement links TRBV30 to TRBJ2-5; D possibly uses TRBD1 or TRBD2 (6 bases each). There are 15 residues in the CDR3. Germline CDR1 is GTSNPN and CDR2 is SVGIG (reference sequence). Deletions cut 3 bases from V and 3 bases from J, with 17 bases between. The CDR3 coding sequence is TGTGCCTGGAGGGGGGGCAGCGGCCGAAAAGAGACCCAGTACTTC. Protein product: CAWRGGSGRKETQYF.

The J gene is TRBJ2-5, the V gene TRBV9; TRBD2 aligns across 7 bases. V lost 8 bases and J lost 2; bases outside the gene matches: 12. The CDR3 covers 15 residues. From germline, CDR1 is SGDLS and CDR2 YYNGEE. The CDR3 region is CASGRDSNPQETQYF. In DNA, the CDR3 is TGTGCCAGTGGGAGGGACTCCAACCCTCAAGAGACCCAGTACTTC.

The rearrangement joins TRBV5-1 to TRBJ1-5, with D possibly TRBD1 on 5 matching bases. V lost 0 bases to trimming and J lost 5 bases, with 12 bases between them. Germline V CDR1 and CDR2: SGHRS, YFSETQ. The CDR3 spans 15 residues. The CDR3 DNA reads TGCGCCAGCAGCTTGGGTTGGGGGGGGGATCAGCCCCAGCATTTT. Encoded protein: CASSLGWGGDQPQHF.

The V and J genes are TRBV30 and TRBJ2-3; TRBD1 aligns across 10 bases. Germline V gives CDR1 GTSNPN, CDR2 SVGIG (reference sequence). The CDR3 is 15 amino acids. The V gene end was trimmed by 5 bases and the J gene end by 5 bases; junction bases not matched to a gene: 10. The CDR3 is CAWGRRQGAKDTQYF. Written as DNA, the CDR3 is TGTGCCTGGGGGCGAAGACAGGGGGCAAAAGATACGCAGTATTTT. Using reference TRBV30 and TRBJ2-3 for the parts outside the CDR3, the full variable domain is SQTIHQWPATLVQPVGSPLSLECTVEGTSNPNLYWYRQAAGRGLQLLFYSVGIGQISSEVPQNLSASRPQDRQFILSSKKLLLSDSGFYLCAWGRRQGAKDTQYFGPGTRLTVL.

The chain carries TRBV7-2 and TRBJ1-1; TRBD1 matches at 10 bases. There are 15 residues in the CDR3. The germline V gene encodes CDR1 SGHTA and CDR2 FQGNSA. V lost 4 bases and J lost 4; bases outside the gene matches: 6. DNA for the CDR3: TGTGCCAGCAGCTCGCGGACAGGGGGTACCACTGAAGCTTTCTTT. This gives the protein CASSSRTGGTTEAFF.

This rearrangement joins TRBV29-1 to TRBJ2-3, with D perhaps matching TRBD2 (5 bases). Germline V gene data show CDR1 as SQVTM and CDR2 as ANQGSEA. This CDR3 region has 13 residues. V lost 2 bases to trimming and J lost 5 bases, with 11 bases between them. This CDR3 is CSVENLGGDTQYF. The CDR3 bases are TGCAGCGTTGAAAACCTCGGAGGAGATACGCAGTATTTT.

About this clonotype: One end of the junction does not line up with germline, which may come from a read error. The chain recombines TRBV6-5 with TRBJ1-4; D is ambiguous. The V gene's germline CDR1 is MNHEY and CDR2 SVGAGI. The CDR3 length is 14 residues. The CDR3 loop reads CASSYSGSNEKLFF. Written as DNA, the CDR3 is TGTGCCAGTAGTTACTCGGGCAGTAATGAAAAACTGTTTTTT.

This chain connects TRBV18 to TRBJ1-1, with D maybe TRBD1 (5 bases). The V end lost 5 bases, the J end lost 3 bases, and 10 bases lay between the germline ends. This CDR3 comprises 13 residues. CDR1 KGHSH and CDR2 LQKENI come from the germline V gene. The chain's CDR3 is CASSRGKDTEAFF. CDR3 nucleotides: TGTGCCAGCTCAAGGGGTAAGGACACTGAAGCTTTCTTT.

The rearrangement joins TRBV7-2 to TRBJ1-2; D is ambiguous. Deletions cut 5 bases from V and 2 bases from J, with 12 bases between. Per germline, CDR1 SGHTA and CDR2 FQGNSA. The CDR3 is 14 residues long. This CDR3 reads CASSPRGRNYGYTF. The CDR3 coding sequence is TGTGCCAGCAGCCCGCGCGGCAGGAACTATGGCTACACCTTC.

The V call is TRBV7-9, the J call TRBJ2-7; 7 nucleotides align to TRBD1. The CDR3 runs to 14 residues. J lost 2 bases, V lost 3 bases, and 4 bases had no gene match. The germline CDR1 and CDR2 sequences are SEHNR and FQNEAQ (reference sequence). In nucleotides, the CDR3 is TGTGCCAGCAGCTTCCAGACAGGGACCTACGAGCAGTACTTC. It codes for CASSFQTGTYEQYF. The full variable domain, its missing parts supplied by reference TRBV7-9 and TRBJ2-7, is DTGVSQNPRHKITKRGQNVTFRCDPISEHNRLYWYRQTLGQGPEFLTYFQNEAQLEKSRLLSDRFSAERPKGSFSTLEIQRTEQGDSAMYLCASSFQTGTYEQYFGPGTRLTVT.